One and the same sample provided the 13 T cell receptor beta chains below, sequenced in a study of human T cells and chemical hapten exposure. A single record per CDR3 protein comes from TCRdb applying MiXCR to the RACE reads. The sample yields over 95,000 distinct CDR3 sequences, around 11% seen once. The time point denotes: patch test 1, 2 weeks after DPC sensitization. Treatment here: therapeutic diphenylcyclopropenone sensitization with weekly scalp DPC. The sample here was whole blood, taken in connection with sensitization to the hapten diphenylcyclopropenone (DPC). These receptors came from a woman between 40 and 55 years old with alopecia areata. Some clones in this sample may be carry-over from other donors' samples.

This clonotype was seen many times. J is TRBJ2-1 and V is TRBV20-1, with no clear D. Germline V gene lookup returns CDR1 DFQATT and CDR2 SNEGSKA (reference sequence). This CDR3 contains 15 residues. The ends were cut back, 1 base at V and 7 bases at J, with 17 bases in the middle. CDR3 coding DNA: TGCAGTGCTAGAGCCCCTATCCCAGGTTCGAATGAGCAGTTCTTC. Translation: CSARAPIPGSNEQFF.

The chain is built from TRBV4-2 and TRBJ1-6; D gene ambiguous. The germline gives CDR1 LGHNA, CDR2 YNFKEQ. The CDR3 length is 15 residues. V was clipped by 0 bases and J by 7 bases, with 10 bases between them. The CDR3 region is CASSQDPGFNSPLHF. CDR3 sequence (DNA): TGTGCCAGCAGCCAAGATCCCGGGTTCAATTCACCCCTCCACTTT.

This clonotype was counted only a few times. The V gene is TRBV5-1, the J gene TRBJ2-3; weak D call: TRBD2 (5 bases). The CDR3 has 14 amino acids. Germline CDR1 and CDR2: SGHRS and YFSETQ. With 2 bases removed from V and 6 bases from J, the gap between germline ends came to 13 bases. As DNA, the CDR3 is TGCGCCAGCAGCTTACAAGACTATCTGGATACGCAGTATTTT. Translating it yields CASSLQDYLDTQYF.

This rearrangement joins TRBV5-1 to TRBJ1-4, with D possibly being TRBD1 (6 bases). Trimming pared 4 bases from V and 7 bases from J, leaving 17 bases between. The CDR3 covers 15 residues. The V gene's germline CDR1 is SGHRS and CDR2 YFSETQ. The CDR3, as DNA: TGCGCCAGCAGCGATCAACTGGGGGCAAGTGAAAAACTGTTTTTT. Translating gives CASSDQLGASEKLFF.

This clonotype has just a few counts. V gene TRBV18 combines with J gene TRBJ1-2; TRBD1 matches 9 bases. The ends lost 3 bases at V and 7 bases at J; junction bases unmatched: 6. In germline, CDR1 is KGHSH, CDR2 LQKENI. The CDR3 consists of 14 residues. CDR3 DNA: TGTGCCAGCTCACCGGGACAGGGTATTTCTGGCTACACCTTC. Protein: CASSPGQGISGYTF.

This clonotype was seen ten or more times. The chain has TRBV12-3 or TRBV12-4 and TRBJ1-5; possible D gene TRBD1, 6 bases. This CDR3 region has 15 residues. Trimming took off 6 bases at V and 6 bases at J, with 18 bases between the two ends. The CDR3 nucleotides are TGTGCCAGCAGCCCTGACCGACAGGTAGCTCAGCCCCAGCATTTT. It encodes CASSPDRQVAQPQHF.

This clonotype was detected only a few times. The chain couples TRBV6-2 or TRBV6-3 to TRBJ2-5; possibly TRBD1 or TRBD2 for D (6 bases each). This CDR3 region has 14 residues. Germline V gene sequence: CDR1 MNHEY, CDR2 SVGEGT. V dropped 8 bases and J dropped 5 bases, with 18 bases sitting between them. CDR3 amino acids: CASRTTGGWETQYF. CDR3 DNA sequence: TGTGCCAGCCGGACTACCGGGGGCTGGGAGACCCAGTACTTC.

This clonotype has a handful of counts. The chain carries TRBV28 and TRBJ1-5; D possibly corresponds to TRBD1 (6 bases). The CDR3 contains 15 residues. Germline V gives CDR1 MDHEN, CDR2 SYDVKM. V lost 6 bases to trimming and J lost 0 bases, with 12 bases between them. CDR3 loop: CASSRGLYSNQPQHF. CDR3 nucleotide sequence: TGTGCCAGCAGCAGGGGACTTTATAGCAATCAGCCCCAGCATTTT.

This clonotype has just a few counts. The chain links TRBV20-1 to TRBJ2-3; possibly TRBD2 for D (6 bases). The length of the CDR3 is 15 residues. Deletions cut 7 bases from V and 5 bases from J, with 22 bases between. Germline V lookup: CDR1 DFQATT, CDR2 SNEGSKA (reference sequence). The CDR3 loop is CSGGASAYPGDTQYF. The CDR3 DNA sequence: TGCAGTGGTGGTGCTAGCGCCTACCCAGGAGATACGCAGTATTTT.

A few counts support this clonotype. The chain carries TRBV13 and TRBJ2-5; D is possibly TRBD2 (7 bases). This CDR3 has 14 residues. V lost 5 bases, J lost 2 bases, and 12 bases lay in between. In germline, CDR1 is PRHDT, CDR2 FYEKMQ (reference sequence). CDR3 protein: CASSRGAGQETQYF. The CDR3 DNA is TGTGCCAGCAGCCGGGGGGCAGGACAAGAGACCCAGTACTTC.

This clonotype was found many times. V gene TRBV12-3 or TRBV12-4 combines with J gene TRBJ2-1, with D uncertain. V was cut by 1 base and J by 1 base, with 8 bases left in between. The CDR3 totals 15 residues. DNA of the CDR3: TGTGCCAGCAGTTTAGTATTCCCGTCCTACAATGAGCAGTTCTTC. It yields the protein CASSLVFPSYNEQFF.

This clonotype was counted only a few times. The chain carries TRBV29-1 and TRBJ2-1, with TRBD2 matching over 8 bases. The CDR3 spans 14 residues. Trimming took 6 bases from V and 4 from J; bases not matched to a gene: 8. Germline values: CDR1 SQVTM, CDR2 ANQGSEA. For the CDR3, the DNA is TGCAGCGTGGGCGAGCGGGAGACTTACAATGAGCAGTTCTTC. Its protein is CSVGERETYNEQFF.

The CDR3 DNA reads as TGTGCCAGCAGCTTAGGGACCCGGACAAACCAAGAGACCCAGTACTTC. Translating it yields CASSLGTRTNQETQYF. The chain recombines TRBV7-2 with TRBJ2-5; possible D gene TRBD1, 5 bases. V lost 1 base and J 0 bases, leaving 12 bases between the germline ends. The CDR3 is made up of 16 amino acids. The germline V gene encodes CDR1 SGHTA and CDR2 FQGNSA.